A single sample gave rise to the 25 T cell receptor beta chains below, sequenced in a study of blood T cell repertoires in COVID-19. The protocol was immunoSEQ multiplex PCR, while the TCRdb copy is restricted to in-frame clones and leaves out a portion. The table shows around 450,000 clones, with around 89% occurring only once. Sequencing was done on a sample of peripheral blood. These receptors originate from a woman younger than 45 with acute or convalescent COVID-19.

J is TRBJ1-4 and V is TRBV6-5; 11 positions match TRBD1. This CDR3 contains 15 residues. The germline V gene encodes CDR1 MNHEY and CDR2 SVGAGI. J gave up 5 bases and V 6 bases, and 5 bases lay outside the gene matches. The CDR3 DNA sequence: TGTGCCAGCAGCCAGGACAGGGGGCAGAATGAAAAACTGTTTTTT. Encoded protein: CASSQDRGQNEKLFF.

The gene calls are TRBV27 and TRBJ2-7, with D maybe TRBD2 (6 bases). Germline lookup yields CDR1 MNHEY and CDR2 SMNVEV (reference sequence). This CDR3 region has 14 residues. Trimming took 5 bases from V and 7 from J, leaving 18 bases between them. The CDR3 sequence is CASSQTSGAWEQYF. The DNA for the CDR3 is TGTGCCAGCAGTCAAACTTCGGGAGCGTGGGAGCAGTACTTC.

The chain employs TRBV5-6 and TRBJ1-4, with D possibly matching TRBD1 (5 bases). The CDR3 is 13 residues long. Germline CDR1 is SGHDT and CDR2 is YYEEEE. Between the trimmed V and J ends, which lost 4 bases and 6 bases, there was a span of 10 bases. The CDR3 loop is CASSVDRDEKLFF. The DNA for the CDR3 is TGTGCCAGCAGCGTCGACAGAGATGAAAAACTGTTTTTT. Drawing the rest from reference TRBV5-6 and TRBJ1-4, the complete variable domain is DAGVTQSPTHLIKTRGQQVTLRCSPKSGHDTVSWYQQALGQGPQFIFQYYEEEERQRGNFPDRFSGHQFPNYSSELNVNALLLGDSALYLCASSVDRDEKLFFGSGTQLSVL.

The genes are TRBV29-1 and TRBJ1-1, with D unresolved. V lost 4 bases, J lost 0 bases, and 12 bases lay in between. This CDR3 is built from 14 residues. Germline V gives CDR1 SQVTM, CDR2 ANQGSEA. CDR3 amino acids: CSVVGARMNTEAFF. DNA for the CDR3: TGCAGCGTTGTGGGCGCGAGAATGAACACTGAAGCTTTCTTT.

This chain links TRBV5-6 with TRBJ2-1, with TRBD2 as a possible D gene (7 bases). Germline CDR1 is SGHDT and CDR2 is YYEEEE. This CDR3 is built from 16 residues. The ends were cut back, 1 base at V and 7 bases at J, with 18 bases in the middle. The CDR3 here is CASSLIPRGAGNEQFF. The CDR3 nucleotides read TGTGCCAGCAGCTTGATCCCCCGGGGGGCCGGGAATGAGCAGTTCTTC.

The J gene is TRBJ2-7, the V gene TRBV30; D uncertain. Germline assignment: CDR1 GTSNPN and CDR2 SVGIG (reference sequence). The CDR3 is 13 residues long. V was shortened by 3 bases and J by 0 bases, with 9 bases between the two germline ends. The CDR3 DNA reads as TGTGCCTGGAGGAGGATACTCTCCTACGAGCAGTACTTC. It codes for CAWRRILSYEQYF.

The chain is built from TRBV11-2 and TRBJ1-2; 8 bases line up with TRBD1. The CDR3 sequence is 14 residues long. Germline V gene sequence: CDR1 SGHAT, CDR2 FQNNGV. V lost 5 bases, J lost 3 bases, and 5 bases stayed unmatched. CDR3 in amino acids: CASSHAGQDYGYTF. The CDR3 DNA is TGTGCCAGCAGCCACGCGGGACAGGACTATGGCTACACCTTC. Full variable domain (outside the CDR3, taken from reference TRBV11-2 and TRBJ1-2): EAGVAQSPRYKIIEKRQSVAFWCNPISGHATLYWYQQILGQGPKLLIQFQNNGVVDDSQLPKDRFSAERLKGVDSTLKIQPAKLEDSAVYLCASSHAGQDYGYTFGSGTRLTVV.

CDR3 in DNA: TGTGCCAGCCGTCTCGGCGGGGAGCTGTTTTTT. This codes for CASRLGGELFF. The V and J genes are TRBV27 and TRBJ2-2; no clear D. CDR3 size: 11 residues. Per germline, CDR1 MNHEY and CDR2 SMNVEV (reference sequence). Trimming removed 8 bases at V and 7 bases at J, with 8 bases between.

V is TRBV2 and J is TRBJ1-1; 12 bases match TRBD1. From germline, CDR1 is SNHLY and CDR2 FYNNEI. The CDR3 loop spans 16 amino acids. The junction had 6 bases not matched to a gene; V was cut back by 6 bases and J by 1 base. The CDR3 is CASRGQGARWNTEAFF. CDR3 nucleotide sequence: TGTGCCAGCAGGGGACAGGGGGCGAGGTGGAACACTGAAGCTTTCTTT.

CDR3 in amino acids: CASSLAPGQLEQYF. CDR3 DNA: TGTGCCAGCAGCTTGGCTCCGGGACAGCTGGAGCAGTACTTC. This chain joins TRBV5-5 and TRBJ2-7; the match to TRBD1 covers 7 bases. The V segment lost 0 bases and the J segment 7 bases; nucleotides outside the gene matches: 7. Germline V gene lookup returns CDR1 SGHKS and CDR2 YYEKEE (reference sequence). The length of the CDR3 is 14 residues.

V and J are TRBV20-1 and TRBJ1-6, with D possibly matching TRBD1 (6 bases). V was cut by 3 bases and J by 7 bases, with 19 bases left in between. Germline loops: CDR1 DFQATT, CDR2 SNEGSKA (reference sequence). The CDR3 runs to 16 residues. The CDR3 reads CSASSYGQTMNSPLHF. The DNA for the CDR3 is TGCAGTGCTAGTTCCTATGGACAGACTATGAATTCACCCCTCCACTTT.

Here the CDR3 DNA reads TGTGCCACCAGCACGGACCTCGGACAGGGGGCCGGCACCTTC. Translating gives CATSTDLGQGAGTF. The chain employs TRBV15 and TRBJ1-2; 11 bases are shared with TRBD1. CDR3 length: 14 amino acids. CDR1 and CDR2 (germline): LNHNV, YYDKDF (reference sequence). V was pared by 4 bases and J by 13 bases, with 11 bases of the junction left unmatched.

The CDR3 spells CATSRDRLRGDSLFF. The CDR3 nucleotides read TGTGCCACCAGCAGAGATAGACTGCGCGGTGATAGCCTGTTCTTC. The chain joins TRBV15 to TRBJ2-1; no firm D call. CDR1 LNHNV and CDR2 YYDKDF come from the germline V gene (reference sequence). V was clipped by 0 bases and J by 15 bases, with 21 bases between them. This CDR3 has 15 residues.

The gene calls are TRBV7-2 and TRBJ1-2, with 9 nucleotides matching TRBD1. V shed 5 bases and J 5 bases; nucleotides not matched to a gene: 6. The CDR3 loop spans 14 amino acids. In germline, CDR1 is SGHTA, CDR2 FQGNSA. The CDR3 bases are TGTGCCAGCAGCCTATCACAGGGGGCATATGGCTACACCTTC. Residues: CASSLSQGAYGYTF.

The gene calls are TRBV15 and TRBJ1-4, with D possibly TRBD1 on 6 matching bases. Germline values: CDR1 LNHNV, CDR2 YYDKDF (reference sequence). This CDR3 has 15 amino acids. Trimming took off 3 bases at V and 4 bases at J, with 12 bases between the two ends. The CDR3 sequence is CATSRRTEINEKLFF. The CDR3 region has the DNA TGTGCCACCAGCAGGAGGACAGAGATTAATGAAAAACTGTTTTTT.

The chain employs TRBV19 and TRBJ1-5; a possible D gene is TRBD1 (6 bases). Trimming took 5 bases from V and 6 from J, leaving 23 bases between them. Germline CDR1 is LNHDA and CDR2 is SQIVND (reference sequence). The CDR3 spans 17 residues. CDR3 sequence: CASSLQQGKVQSQPQHF. CDR3 in DNA: TGTGCCAGTAGTCTTCAACAGGGAAAAGTCCAGAGTCAGCCCCAGCATTTT.

The chain links TRBV19 to TRBJ1-5, with 7 bases aligning to TRBD1. Germline loops: CDR1 LNHDA, CDR2 SQIVND (reference sequence). V trimming: 11 bases; J trimming: 2 bases; junction bases outside the gene matches: 9. This CDR3 has 14 amino acids. DNA for the CDR3: TGTGCCCTACCCAGGGGGAATGGCAATCAGCCCCAGCATTTT. Encoded protein: CALPRGNGNQPQHF.

This clone was found once. This rearrangement joins TRBV9 to TRBJ2-3; D not certain. The CDR3 consists of 15 residues. Trimming pared 0 bases from V and 2 bases from J, leaving 10 bases between. Germline-derived CDR1 and CDR2 are SGDLS and YYNGEE. The CDR3 spells CASSVGGSHTDTQYF. In DNA form, the CDR3 reads TGTGCCAGCAGCGTAGGCGGCTCCCACACAGATACGCAGTATTTT.

The gene calls are TRBV2 and TRBJ2-5; D may be TRBD2 (6 bases). This CDR3 has 14 residues. V dropped 4 bases and J dropped 4 bases, with 13 bases sitting between them. CDR1 SNHLY and CDR2 FYNNEI come from the germline V gene. The CDR3 DNA reads as TGTGCCAGCAGTGCTCAACTAGCTGGAGAGACCCAGTACTTC. It translates to CASSAQLAGETQYF.

The V and J genes are TRBV19 and TRBJ2-3, with 8 positions matching TRBD1. With V trimmed by 2 bases and J by 7 bases, 8 bases remained unmatched. CDR1 and CDR2 (germline): LNHDA, SQIVND (reference sequence). The CDR3 totals 15 residues. In nucleotides, the CDR3 is TGTGCCAGTAGTATATTTTCAGGGGGCGCAAATACGCAGTATTTT. Translation: CASSIFSGGANTQYF.

This rearrangement joins TRBV2 to TRBJ2-7; 10 positions agree with TRBD2. This CDR3 is built from 16 residues. The V segment lost 7 bases and the J segment 3 bases; nucleotides outside the gene matches: 12. CDR1 is SNHLY and CDR2 is FYNNEI in the germline V gene. The CDR3 region has the DNA TGTGCCAGCAAGGCTGGGGCTAGCGGGGGTCTCTACGAGCAGTACTTC. This sequence encodes CASKAGASGGLYEQYF.

This chain uses TRBV19 with TRBJ2-7, with 8 bases fitting TRBD2. The CDR3 extends over 16 amino acids. With V trimmed by 4 bases and J by 2 bases, 10 bases remained unmatched. Germline CDR1 and CDR2: LNHDA and SQIVND (reference sequence). CDR3 in amino acids: CASSTGRGTNPYEQYF. The CDR3 DNA sequence: TGTGCCAGTAGTACCGGGAGGGGTACCAATCCCTACGAGCAGTACTTC.

V usage is TRBV12-3 or TRBV12-4 and J usage is TRBJ2-3, with 12 bases that match TRBD2. The junction had 4 bases not matched to a gene; V was cut back by 11 bases and J by 4 bases. This CDR3 comprises 13 residues. The DNA for the CDR3 is TGTGCCGCGAGGACTAGCGGGGCAGATACGCAGTATTTT. Its translation: CAARTSGADTQYF.

The V gene is TRBV5-6, the J gene TRBJ2-3; 9 bases are shared with TRBD1. Trimming at V came to 4 bases and at J to 5 bases, leaving 8 bases not matched to a gene. In germline, CDR1 is SGHDT, CDR2 YYEEEE. This CDR3 comprises 15 residues. The CDR3 nucleotides are TGTGCCAGCAGCCAGACAGGGGGGATTGGAGATACGCAGTATTTT. This gives the protein CASSQTGGIGDTQYF.

V gene TRBV30 combines with J gene TRBJ1-1; possibly TRBD1 for D (5 bases). Germline V lookup: CDR1 GTSNPN, CDR2 SVGIG (reference sequence). The CDR3 covers 12 residues. V lost 4 bases to trimming and J lost 4 bases, with 10 bases between them. In DNA form, the CDR3 reads TGTGCCTGGATGGGGGGAGTCACTGAAGCTTTCTTT. Translating gives CAWMGGVTEAFF.